A single sample is the source of the 22 T cell receptor beta chains below, sequenced in a study of cytomegalovirus exposure and HLA in healthy donors. PCR involved 60 Vbeta and 13 Jbeta primers. The assay was immunoSEQ multiplex PCR, and TCRdb's table has in-frame clones only and misses some. The table lists 210,000 or so clones, over 80% of them singletons. The sample was PBMCs. The receptors shown here come from a woman in her forties or fifties in good health and CMV-seropositive.

This sequence joins TRBV18 and TRBJ1-1; 10 bases map to TRBD1. Per the germline V gene, CDR1 is KGHSH and CDR2 is LQKENI. This CDR3 has 14 residues. The ends lost 5 bases at V and 3 bases at J; junction bases unmatched: 3. CDR3 in DNA: TGTGCCAGCTCATGGACAGGGGGGGACACTGAAGCTTTCTTT. This gives the protein CASSWTGGDTEAFF. The whole variable domain, filled in from reference TRBV18 and TRBJ1-1, reads NAGVMQNPRHLVRRRGQEARLRCSPMKGHSHVYWYRQLPEEGLKFMVYLQKENIIDESGMPKERFSAEFPKEGPSILRIQQVVRGDSAAYFCASSWTGGDTEAFFGQGTRLTVV.

This chain uses TRBV2 with TRBJ2-7, with D perhaps matching TRBD1 (5 bases). Germline CDR1 SNHLY, CDR2 FYNNEI. CDR3 length: 11 residues. V gave up 6 bases and J gave up 12 bases, with 15 bases separating them. In DNA form, the CDR3 reads TGTGCCAGCAGCGTACAGGTTTCGCGGTACTTC. Its translation: CASSVQVSRYF.

The chain uses TRBV2 and TRBJ1-2; the match to TRBD1 covers 8 bases. There are 13 residues in the CDR3. The V gene end was trimmed by 8 bases and the J gene end by 7 bases; junction bases not matched to a gene: 9. Germline values: CDR1 SNHLY, CDR2 FYNNEI. CDR3 region: CASGTLTGAGYTF. DNA for the CDR3: TGTGCCAGCGGGACCCTGACAGGGGCTGGCTACACCTTC.

This clone was found a few times. CDR3 residues: CASSVLAGGHEQYF. The CDR3 bases are TGTGCCAGCAGCGTTTTAGCGGGGGGGCACGAGCAGTACTTC. J is TRBJ2-7 and V is TRBV6-1; 11 nucleotides agree with TRBD2. This CDR3 comprises 14 residues. Germline-derived CDR1 and CDR2 are MNHNS and SASEGT. Losses at the gene ends were 6 bases for V and 5 bases for J; bases not matched to a gene: 6.

The V gene is TRBV6-5, the J gene TRBJ1-1; D perhaps matches TRBD1 (6 bases). The CDR3 spans 13 residues. V dropped 4 bases and J dropped 1 base, with 7 bases sitting between them. Germline lookup yields CDR1 MNHEY and CDR2 SVGAGI. The CDR3 is CASSWGQNTEAFF. The DNA for the CDR3 is TGTGCCAGCAGTTGGGGACAGAACACTGAAGCTTTCTTT.

The chain has TRBV13 and TRBJ2-3, with TRBD1 matching 9 bases. The CDR3 has 16 amino acids. The germline V gene has CDR1 PRHDT and CDR2 FYEKMQ (reference sequence). The V segment lost 5 bases and the J segment 4 bases; nucleotides outside the gene matches: 10. CDR3 nucleotides: TGTGCCAGCAGCCCAAAGGACAGGGGCCCCGCAGATACGCAGTATTTT. Amino acids: CASSPKDRGPADTQYF.

The chain uses TRBV18 and TRBJ1-4; TRBD1 is a possible D gene (5 bases). V was cut by 2 bases and J by 6 bases, with 13 bases left in between. Germline loops: CDR1 KGHSH, CDR2 LQKENI. The CDR3 has 15 amino acids. The CDR3 DNA sequence: TGTGCCAGCTCACCATCGTTTGGGGCGGATGAAAAACTGTTTTTT. This translates into CASSPSFGADEKLFF.

V is TRBV5-4 and J is TRBJ2-7, with D tentatively TRBD2 (6 bases). The germline V gene encodes CDR1 SGHNT and CDR2 YYREEE (reference sequence). This CDR3 contains 15 residues. V gave up 2 bases and J gave up 6 bases, with 18 bases separating them. In DNA, the CDR3 is TGTGCCAGCAGCTTCAGGACGGGGGTTCTCTCCGAGCAGTACTTC. Protein: CASSFRTGVLSEQYF.

This chain uses TRBV5-1 with TRBJ1-1; TRBD1 agrees at 7 bases. The CDR3 has 13 amino acids. Germline CDR1 reads SGHRS; CDR2 reads YFSETQ. V was clipped by 0 bases and J by 7 bases; unmatched bases: 3. In DNA form, the CDR3 reads TGCGCCAGCAGCTTGGGGAACAGGGGTGAAGCTTTCTTT. This gives the protein CASSLGNRGEAFF.

V is TRBV2 and J is TRBJ1-2, with D unclear. Trimming removed 3 bases from V and 8 bases from J, with 13 bases in between. There are 13 residues in the CDR3. From germline, CDR1 is SNHLY and CDR2 FYNNEI. The CDR3 DNA reads as TGTGCCAGCAGTGATTTCCGGACTGGGGGCTACACCTTC. Translation: CASSDFRTGGYTF.

V gene TRBV7-8 combines with J gene TRBJ1-2, with D uncertain. Per the germline V gene, CDR1 is SGHVS and CDR2 is FQNEAQ. The CDR3 length is 15 residues. V was trimmed by 1 base and J by 7 bases, leaving 16 bases between them. CDR3 DNA sequence: TGTGCCAGCAGCTTAGGACTGGACTCGGTGGGTGGCTACACCTTC. It yields the protein CASSLGLDSVGGYTF.

V gene TRBV11-2 combines with J gene TRBJ2-5; D might be TRBD2 (7 bases). Trimming shortened V by 8 bases and J by 2 bases, and 15 bases separated the two germline ends. CDR3 length: 14 amino acids. In germline, CDR1 is SGHAT, CDR2 FQNNGV. In DNA, the CDR3 is TGTGCCAGCGATAAGGGGGGGACACAAGAGACCCAGTACTTC. This codes for CASDKGGTQETQYF.

The chain employs TRBV28 and TRBJ1-5; TRBD1 matches at 11 bases. The germline V gene encodes CDR1 MDHEN and CDR2 SYDVKM. The CDR3 loop spans 16 amino acids. V gave up 9 bases and J gave up 2 bases; unmatched junction bases: 9. The CDR3: CARPGQGEVGNQPQHF. The CDR3 region has the DNA TGTGCCAGGCCGGGACAGGGGGAGGTTGGCAATCAGCCCCAGCATTTT. Variable domain in full (rest from reference TRBV28 and TRBJ1-5): DVKVTQSSRYLVKRTGEKVFLECVQDMDHENMFWYRQDPGLGLRLIYFSYDVKMKEKGDIPEGYSVSREKKERFSLILESASTNQTSMYLCARPGQGEVGNQPQHFGDGTRLSIL.

The V call is TRBV7-2, the J call TRBJ1-2; the match to TRBD1 covers 7 bases. CDR3 size: 17 residues. Germline-derived CDR1 and CDR2 are SGHTA and FQGNSA. V shed 4 bases, J shed 4 bases, and the junction held 15 bases outside the gene matches. CDR3 loop: CASSSAGGGVRLYGYTF. The DNA of the CDR3 is TGTGCCAGCAGCTCAGCAGGAGGGGGCGTGCGACTCTATGGCTACACCTTC.

The chain combines TRBV30 with TRBJ1-6; 7 bases align to TRBD1. The CDR3 runs to 15 residues. Trimming cost V 3 bases and J 7 bases; bases outside gene matches: 9. Germline CDR1 is GTSNPN and CDR2 is SVGIG (reference sequence). The chain's CDR3 is CAWRPRGEGNSPLHF. The CDR3 DNA sequence: TGTGCCTGGAGGCCCAGGGGGGAAGGGAATTCACCCCTCCACTTT.

The chain is built from TRBV18 and TRBJ1-5; a weak D match, TRBD1 (5 bases). Germline CDR1 is KGHSH and CDR2 is LQKENI. The CDR3 spans 15 residues. Trimming shortened V by 0 bases and J by 4 bases, and 10 bases separated the two germline ends. CDR3 region: CASSPPGGENQPQHF. CDR3 in DNA: TGTGCCAGCTCACCACCGGGAGGGGAAAATCAGCCCCAGCATTTT.

The chain uses TRBV4-1 and TRBJ2-7; D may be TRBD2 (5 bases). Germline CDR1 reads MGHRA; CDR2 reads YSYEKL. V was pared by 0 bases and J by 2 bases, with 14 bases between. This CDR3 comprises 16 residues. The CDR3 DNA reads as TGCGCCAGCAGCCAAGAACGAAGGACTGAGACCTACGAGCAGTACTTC. Amino acid sequence: CASSQERRTETYEQYF.

CDR3 nucleotide sequence: TGCGCCAGCAGCTTGAGCACGGTATTTGGCGGGGAGCTGTTTTTT. It codes for CASSLSTVFGGELFF. The chain carries TRBV5-1 and TRBJ2-2; no clear D gene. This CDR3 contains 15 residues. The V and J ends lost 1 base and 7 bases respectively, with 14 bases between them. Germline V lookup: CDR1 SGHRS, CDR2 YFSETQ.

The chain combines TRBV5-1 with TRBJ2-3; 12 positions match TRBD2. Germline loops: CDR1 SGHRS, CDR2 YFSETQ. CDR3 length equals 15 residues. J was trimmed by 5 bases and V by 0 bases; bases with no gene match: 1. CDR3 coding DNA: TGCGCCAGCAGCTTGGGGGGACTAGCGGGAGATACGCAGTATTTT. It specifies CASSLGGLAGDTQYF.

The rearrangement joins TRBV23-1 to TRBJ1-4, with D hard to call. TRBV23-1 is an ORF; its function is uncertain. The V end lost 2 bases, the J end lost 1 base, and 8 bases lay between the germline ends. The CDR3 extends over 15 amino acids. CDR3 sequence reads: CASSQQEGTNEKLFF. The CDR3 bases are TGCGCCAGCAGTCAACAGGAAGGAACTAATGAAAAACTGTTTTTT.

J is TRBJ2-3 and V is TRBV23-1; the D is unclear. TRBV23-1 is an open reading frame whose function is uncertain. Trimming pared 5 bases from V and 0 bases from J, leaving 18 bases between. This CDR3 is built from 17 residues. CDR3 loop: CASSICVGQKSTDTQYF. DNA for the CDR3: TGCGCCAGCAGTATTTGTGTTGGCCAAAAGAGCACAGATACGCAGTATTTT.

V gene TRBV25-1 combines with J gene TRBJ2-1; 7 nucleotides match TRBD2. This CDR3 region has 18 residues. From germline, CDR1 is MGHDK and CDR2 SYGVNS. V lost 2 bases, J lost 4 bases, and 14 bases stayed unmatched. CDR3 residues: CASSEPPGGTTLYNEQFF. The CDR3 nucleotides read TGTGCCAGCAGTGAACCTCCTGGCGGGACTACCCTATACAATGAGCAGTTCTTC.